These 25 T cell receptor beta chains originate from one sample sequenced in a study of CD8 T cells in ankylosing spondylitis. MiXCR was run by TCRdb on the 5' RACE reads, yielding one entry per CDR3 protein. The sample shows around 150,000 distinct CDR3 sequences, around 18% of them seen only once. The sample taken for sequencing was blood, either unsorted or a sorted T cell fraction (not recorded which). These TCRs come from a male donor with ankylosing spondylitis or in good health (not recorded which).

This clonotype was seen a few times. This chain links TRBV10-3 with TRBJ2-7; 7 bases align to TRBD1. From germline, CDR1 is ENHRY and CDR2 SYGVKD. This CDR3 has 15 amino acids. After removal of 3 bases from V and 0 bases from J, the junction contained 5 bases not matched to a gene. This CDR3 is CAISDTGAISYEQYF. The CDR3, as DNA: TGTGCCATCAGTGATACAGGGGCCATCTCCTACGAGCAGTACTTC.

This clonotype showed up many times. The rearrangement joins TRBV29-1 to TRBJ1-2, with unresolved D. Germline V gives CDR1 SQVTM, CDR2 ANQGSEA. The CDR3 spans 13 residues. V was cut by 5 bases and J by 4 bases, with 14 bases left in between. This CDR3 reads CSVRPRLTYGYTF. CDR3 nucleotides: TGCAGCGTTCGGCCTCGTCTCACCTATGGCTACACCTTC.

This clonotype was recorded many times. CDR3 protein: CASSLEQVQETQYF. As DNA, the CDR3 is TGCGCCAGCAGCTTGGAACAGGTCCAAGAGACCCAGTACTTC. The V and J genes are TRBV5-1 and TRBJ2-5; D perhaps matches TRBD1 (5 bases). Trimming cost V 0 bases and J 1 base, with 7 bases left between them. CDR3 length equals 14 residues. Germline CDR1 and CDR2: SGHRS and YFSETQ.

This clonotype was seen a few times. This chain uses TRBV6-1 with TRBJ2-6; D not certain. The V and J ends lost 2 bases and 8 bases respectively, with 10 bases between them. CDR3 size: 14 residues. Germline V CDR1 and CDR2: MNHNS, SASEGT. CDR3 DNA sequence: TGTGCCAGCAGTGAACGACCGGGTTCCAACGTCCTGACTTTC. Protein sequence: CASSERPGSNVLTF.

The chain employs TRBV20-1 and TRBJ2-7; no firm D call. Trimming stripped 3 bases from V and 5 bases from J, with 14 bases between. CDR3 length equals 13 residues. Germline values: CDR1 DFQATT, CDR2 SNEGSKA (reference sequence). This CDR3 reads CSARPHTANEQYF. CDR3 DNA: TGCAGTGCTAGGCCCCACACCGCGAACGAGCAGTACTTC.

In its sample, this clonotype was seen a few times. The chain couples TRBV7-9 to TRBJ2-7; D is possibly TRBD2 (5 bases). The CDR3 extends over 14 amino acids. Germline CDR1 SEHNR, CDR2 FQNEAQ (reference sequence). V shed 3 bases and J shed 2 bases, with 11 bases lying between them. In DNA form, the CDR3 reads TGTGCCAGCAGCTTCCGGGATTTCACCTACGAGCAGTACTTC. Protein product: CASSFRDFTYEQYF.

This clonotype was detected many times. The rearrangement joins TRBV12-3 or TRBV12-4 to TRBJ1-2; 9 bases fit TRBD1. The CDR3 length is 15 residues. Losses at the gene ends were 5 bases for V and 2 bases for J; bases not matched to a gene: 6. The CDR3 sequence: CASSGPGQGNYGYTF. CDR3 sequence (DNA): TGTGCCAGCAGTGGACCGGGACAGGGAAACTATGGCTACACCTTC.

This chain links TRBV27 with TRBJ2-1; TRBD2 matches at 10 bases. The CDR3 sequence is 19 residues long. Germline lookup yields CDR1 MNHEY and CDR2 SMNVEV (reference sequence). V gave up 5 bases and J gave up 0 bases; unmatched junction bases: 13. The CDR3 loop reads CASSGAGGPSGSSYNEQFF. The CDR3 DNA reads TGTGCCAGCAGTGGAGCGGGAGGGCCGTCCGGAAGCTCCTACAATGAGCAGTTCTTC.

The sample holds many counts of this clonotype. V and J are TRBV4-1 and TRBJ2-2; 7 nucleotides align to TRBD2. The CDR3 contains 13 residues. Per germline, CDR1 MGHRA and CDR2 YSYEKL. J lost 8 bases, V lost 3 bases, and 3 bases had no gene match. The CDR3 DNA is TGCGCCAGCAGCCAGGGAGGGTCGGGGGAGCTGTTTTTT. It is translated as CASSQGGSGELFF.

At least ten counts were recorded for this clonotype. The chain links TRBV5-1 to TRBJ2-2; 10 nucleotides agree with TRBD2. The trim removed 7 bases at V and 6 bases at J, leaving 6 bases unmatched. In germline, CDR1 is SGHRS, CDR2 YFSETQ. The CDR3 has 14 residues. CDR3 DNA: TGCGCCAGCGGGCCGGGACTAGCGTCCGGGGAGCTGTTTTTT. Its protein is CASGPGLASGELFF.

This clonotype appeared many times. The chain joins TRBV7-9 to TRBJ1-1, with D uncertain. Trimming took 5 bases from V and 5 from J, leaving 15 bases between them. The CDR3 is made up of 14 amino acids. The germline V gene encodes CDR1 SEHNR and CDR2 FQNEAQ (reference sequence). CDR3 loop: CASSPALGSTEAFF. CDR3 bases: TGTGCCAGCAGCCCCGCGCTTGGGTCTACTGAAGCTTTCTTT.

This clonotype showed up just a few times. CDR3 in amino acids: CAISAGLANTGELFF. DNA of the CDR3: TGTGCCATCAGTGCCGGACTAGCGAACACCGGGGAGCTGTTTTTT. The V call is TRBV10-3, the J call TRBJ2-2; 7 nucleotides line up with TRBD2. Per the germline V gene, CDR1 is ENHRY and CDR2 is SYGVKD. V lost 4 bases, J lost 0 bases, and 2 bases stayed unmatched. This CDR3 region has 15 residues.

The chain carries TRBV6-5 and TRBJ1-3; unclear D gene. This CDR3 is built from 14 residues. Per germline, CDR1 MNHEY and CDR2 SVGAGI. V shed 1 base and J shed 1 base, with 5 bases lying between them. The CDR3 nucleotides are TGTGCCAGCAGTTACTTGAAGTCTGGAAACACCATATATTTT. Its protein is CASSYLKSGNTIYF.

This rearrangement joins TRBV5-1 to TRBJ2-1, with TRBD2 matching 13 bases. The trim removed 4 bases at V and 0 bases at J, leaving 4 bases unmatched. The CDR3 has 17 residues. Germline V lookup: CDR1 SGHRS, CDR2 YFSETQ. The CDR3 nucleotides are TGCGCCAGCAGCCCCGGACTAGCGGGAGTCTCCTACAATGAGCAGTTCTTC. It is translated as CASSPGLAGVSYNEQFF.

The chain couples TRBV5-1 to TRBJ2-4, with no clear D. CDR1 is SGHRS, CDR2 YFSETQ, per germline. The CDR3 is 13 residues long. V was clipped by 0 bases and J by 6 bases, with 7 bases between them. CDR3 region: CASSLEFLNIQYF. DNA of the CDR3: TGCGCCAGCAGCTTGGAATTCCTAAACATTCAGTACTTC.

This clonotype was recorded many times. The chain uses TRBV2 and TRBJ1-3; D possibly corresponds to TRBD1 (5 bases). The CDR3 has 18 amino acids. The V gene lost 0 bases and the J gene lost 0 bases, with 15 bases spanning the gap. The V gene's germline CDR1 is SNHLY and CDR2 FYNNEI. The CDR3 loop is CASSEAGPTDLSGNTIYF. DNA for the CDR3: TGTGCCAGCAGTGAAGCGGGGCCCACGGACCTCTCTGGAAACACCATATATTTT.

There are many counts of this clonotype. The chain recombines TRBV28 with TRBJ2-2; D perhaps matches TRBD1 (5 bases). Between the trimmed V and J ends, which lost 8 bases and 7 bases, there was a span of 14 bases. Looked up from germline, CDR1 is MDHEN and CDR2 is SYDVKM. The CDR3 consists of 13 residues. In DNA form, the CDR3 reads TGTGCCAGCGTAACAGGATCGGGCGGGGAGCTGTTTTTT. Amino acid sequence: CASVTGSGGELFF. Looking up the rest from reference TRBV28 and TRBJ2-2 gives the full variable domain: DVKVTQSSRYLVKRTGEKVFLECVQDMDHENMFWYRQDPGLGLRLIYFSYDVKMKEKGDIPEGYSVSREKKERFSLILESASTNQTSMYLCASVTGSGGELFFGEGSRLTVL.

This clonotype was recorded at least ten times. The CDR3 loop reads CSARETGVRSNEQFF. The DNA of the CDR3 is TGCAGTGCTAGAGAGACAGGGGTCAGGAGCAATGAGCAGTTCTTC. This chain joins TRBV20-1 and TRBJ2-1; TRBD1 matches at 8 bases. The CDR3 sequence is 15 residues long. CDR1 and CDR2 (germline): DFQATT, SNEGSKA (reference sequence). With 0 bases clipped from V and 6 bases from J, the junction kept 7 bases outside the gene matches.

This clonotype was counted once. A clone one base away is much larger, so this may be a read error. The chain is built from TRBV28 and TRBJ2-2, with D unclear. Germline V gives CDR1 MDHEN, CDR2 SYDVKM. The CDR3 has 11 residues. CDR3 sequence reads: CTSSFFGELFF. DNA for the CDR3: TGTACCAGCAGTTTTTTCGGGGAGCTGTTTTTT. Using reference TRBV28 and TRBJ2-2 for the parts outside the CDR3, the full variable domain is DVKVTQSSRYLVKRTGEKVFLECVQDMDHENMFWYRQDPGLGLRLIYFSYDVKMKEKGDIPEGYSVSREKKERFSLILESASTNQTSMYLCTSSFFGELFFGEGSRLTVL.

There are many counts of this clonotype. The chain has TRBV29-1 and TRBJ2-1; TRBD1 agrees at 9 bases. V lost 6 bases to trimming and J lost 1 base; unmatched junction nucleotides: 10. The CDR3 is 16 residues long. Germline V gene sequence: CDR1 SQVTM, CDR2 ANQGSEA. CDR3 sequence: CSVVGDRGASYNEQFF. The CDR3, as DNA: TGCAGCGTGGTGGGAGACAGGGGGGCTTCCTACAATGAGCAGTTCTTC.

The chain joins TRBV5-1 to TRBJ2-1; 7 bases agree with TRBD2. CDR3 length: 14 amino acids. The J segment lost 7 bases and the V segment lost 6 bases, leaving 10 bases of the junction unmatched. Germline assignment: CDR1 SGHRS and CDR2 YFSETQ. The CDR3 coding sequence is TGCGCCAGCAATCCCGGTGCGGGAGCTAATGAGCAGTTCTTC. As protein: CASNPGAGANEQFF.

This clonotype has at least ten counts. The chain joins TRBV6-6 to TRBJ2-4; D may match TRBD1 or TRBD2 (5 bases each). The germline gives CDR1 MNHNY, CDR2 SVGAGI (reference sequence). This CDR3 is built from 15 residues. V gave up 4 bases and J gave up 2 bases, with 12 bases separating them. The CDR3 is CASSLEWGSKNIQYF. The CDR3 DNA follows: TGTGCCAGCAGTTTAGAGTGGGGGTCCAAAAACATTCAGTACTTC.

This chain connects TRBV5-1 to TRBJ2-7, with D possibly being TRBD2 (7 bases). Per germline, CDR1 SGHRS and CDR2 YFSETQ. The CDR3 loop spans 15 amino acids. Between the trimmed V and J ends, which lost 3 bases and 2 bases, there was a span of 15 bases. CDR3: CASSWGRGITYEQYF. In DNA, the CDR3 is TGCGCCAGCAGCTGGGGGCGGGGGATTACCTACGAGCAGTACTTC.

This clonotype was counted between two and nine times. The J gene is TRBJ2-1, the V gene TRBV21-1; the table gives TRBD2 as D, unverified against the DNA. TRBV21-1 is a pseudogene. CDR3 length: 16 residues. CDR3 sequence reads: CASSSQREGHGNEQFF. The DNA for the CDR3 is TGTGCCAGCAGCTCCCAGCGGGAGGGCCATGGGAATGAGCAGTTCTTC.

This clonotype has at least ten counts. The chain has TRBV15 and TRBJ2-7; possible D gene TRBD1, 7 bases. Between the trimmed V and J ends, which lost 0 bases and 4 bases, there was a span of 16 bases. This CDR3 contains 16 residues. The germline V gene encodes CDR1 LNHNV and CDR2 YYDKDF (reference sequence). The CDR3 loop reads CATSRESRGASYEQYF. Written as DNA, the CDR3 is TGTGCCACCAGCAGAGAAAGCAGGGGGGCATCTTACGAGCAGTACTTC.